This TCR beta chain derives from a study of molecular identifiers for immune sequencing clone quantification. This clonotype was recorded many times. Using a CD8+CD4-CCR7+CD45RA+ phenotype, naive CD8 T cells were sorted. Per the germline V gene, CDR1 is SEHNR and CDR2 is FQNEAQ (reference sequence). The CDR3 sequence is 15 residues long. Trimming pared 1 base from V and 2 bases from J, leaving 9 bases between. TCRdb re-analysed the PCR reads in MiXCR, keeping a single row per CDR3 protein. Of some 70,000 distinct CDR3 sequences in the sample, approximately 18% were seen once. This chain connects TRBV7-9 to TRBJ2-1, with unresolved D. The material sequenced was naive CD8+ T cells from blood, with Jurkat cell RNA spiked in. Documented subset: FACS-sorted CD8+CD4-CCR7+CD45RA+ naive T cells. This sequence originates from a human donor in good health. Some libraries in this study had Jurkat cell RNA spiked in. CDR3 amino acids: CASSLVLVTYNEQFF. The CDR3 bases are TGTGCCAGCAGCTTAGTTCTAGTAACCTACAATGAGCAGTTCTTC.